What follows is one T cell receptor beta chain and its context. Its antigen remains unidentified. The sample holds no much larger clone one base away, and base qualities are not on file. This entry comes from a study of shared clonotypes between healthy human individuals (dated by TCRdb to 2018 to 2020). With respect to the entire study: The cohort included three men and two women between 18 and 49 years of age. For each donor, CD4 naive and CD4 memory were each given three plates, CD8 naive was given two plates, and CD8 memory was given one plate. To estimate repertoire size and how much clonotypes are shared between individuals, the study performed deep sequencing of blood TCR repertoires from roughly five healthy adults. To increase sequencing depth and limit assay-specific biases, TCR repertoire library preparation and sequencing were carried out by different laboratories using diverse techniques. Per donor, leukapheresis produced somewhere between about 0.85 and 9.5 billion PBMCs. Study-level results and caveats: Because the study included only a small number of donors, the genetic and exposure-history diversity represented was limited. Higher generation probabilities were observed for clonotypes shared by all four sorted-subset donors than for non-shared clonotypes. Rarefaction of sorted-subset datasets indicated incomplete sequencing despite the large sequencing depth. Naive subsets generally had larger estimated clonotype richness than memory subsets. Sampling was restricted to blood, and TCR repertoires in tissue are likely to differ from TCR repertoires in blood. Across four donors, about 4.5% of naive CD4, roughly 3.4% of naive CD8, under 2.5% of memory CD4, and about 0.44% of memory CD8 clonotypes were shared. Pairwise subsampling indicated that sequencing depth was expected to affect the degree of clonotype sharing among donors.

The junction shows trimming of 6 bases on V and 0 bases on J, plus 8 bases between the germline ends. CDR1 KGHSH and CDR2 LQKENI are derived from the germline V gene. Taken from cysteine to phenylalanine, the CDR3 has 13 residues. Only the CDR3 portion is preserved as DNA: 39 bases, with reading frame beginning at the first base. TCR CDR3 regions were amplified from genomic DNA by multiplex PCR using the deep immunoSEQ assay. Extracted genomic DNA from each cell subset was distributed evenly across all wells of several immunoSEQ 96-well plates, and each plate was treated as a replicate. Each replicate PCR for sorted subsets received roughly 0.2 ug genomic DNA, equal to about 30,000 T cell genomes. Purified libraries were measured with a Qubit 3.0 fluorometer, size-checked on a Bioanalyzer 2100, and measured again with the KAPA Library Quantification kit. A separate single-read 150-cycle Illumina NextSeq 550 flow cell was used to sequence each immunoSEQ 96-well plate. The authors processed their data as follows. The immunoSEQ output contained only junctional sequences without quality scores, so filtering could not match that applied to full-length reads. To assign V/J genes and CDR3, sequences were annotated against IMGT germline references using PyIR, a Python wrapper for IgBLAST v1.9. Reads with weak V/J assignments (E-value above 1e-6), missing CDR3, stop codons, out-of-frame junctions, or ambiguous translated residues were removed. A V3J clonotype was defined by an identical inferred V gene, J gene, and CDR3 amino acid sequence. Percentage overlap between repertoires was computed as shared unique clonotypes divided by the size of the smaller repertoire. Richness of each repertoire was evaluated using RTK rarefaction, the Chao1 estimator, and Recon v2.1 estimates of unobserved clonotypes. Generation probabilities for all TCRbeta clonotypes obtained by the gDNA method from a handful of donors were computed using OLGA. The clones in this table, taken by TCRdb from immuneACCESS, are in-frame only. Not every clone is retained; where verified, under half of the shortfall comes from an unresolved V gene, and the cause of the rest is unknown. The DNA was the basis for D and trimming; V, J and clone size are from that table. The table for this sample lists approximately 1,000,000 clones; roughly 74% of them were counted only once. 0.5% to 0.6% of the sample is held by the ten biggest clonotypes.

The donors were healthy, HIV-negative adults with no recently reported acute infections or vaccinations. All donors were Caucasian adults living in Nashville, Tennessee, USA. CD4+ T cells were enriched by magnetic negative selection; naive cells were then positively selected on CD45RA, and the negative fraction formed the memory subset. Blood was collected by leukapheresis, and PBMCs were isolated by Ficoll-Histopaque density gradient centrifugation and then cryopreserved in liquid nitrogen vapor phase. Analytical flow cytometry was used to check the purity and quantity of every magnetically sorted T cell population. Each sorted fraction had its genomic DNA isolated and then quantified by UV absorbance on a Nanodrop 2000c.

The sequenced material came from memory CD4+ T cells from PBMCs. Interpreted using the paper, the cell subset or site label stands for: CD45RA-negative fraction. The sequence came from a man aged 18 to 30 in good health. Some clones in this sample may be carry-over from other donors' samples. The receptor chain draws on TRBV18 and TRBJ1-1, with no confidently assigned D gene. The sequenced DNA: TGTGCCAGCTCGCCCGAGATGAACACTGAAGCTTTCTTT. Protein translation: CASSPEMNTEAFF.